This T cell receptor beta chain appears in the sequencing data of a study of cytomegalovirus exposure and HLA in healthy donors. About the research overall: About 79 million unique TCRs from HLA-typed donors were held in an early data release.

This clone was seen a handful of times. What it binds is not known. It was with 60 Vbeta and 13 Jbeta primers that the PCR ran. Repertoires were generated with immunoSEQ multiplex PCR, while TCRdb's copy carries only in-frame clones and drops some. The table records 130,000 to 150,000 clones, roughly four fifths of them present only once. The ends were cut back, 5 bases at V and 4 bases at J, with 15 bases in the middle. The CDR3 runs 14 residues. Germline values: CDR1 MNHNY, CDR2 SVGAGI (reference sequence). Study-wide findings and caveats: V segments that were indistinguishable, TRBV6-2 and TRBV6-3 among them, were omitted from analysis.

The material sequenced was PBMCs. This clonotype was sampled from a man between 35 and 55 years old in good health and CMV-seropositive. The gene calls are TRBV6-6 and TRBJ2-7; D is possibly TRBD2 (6 bases). CDR3 in DNA: TGTGCCAGCAGTCCAGGGACGGGGAGGTACGAGCAGTACTTC. Amino acid sequence: CASSPGTGRYEQYF.